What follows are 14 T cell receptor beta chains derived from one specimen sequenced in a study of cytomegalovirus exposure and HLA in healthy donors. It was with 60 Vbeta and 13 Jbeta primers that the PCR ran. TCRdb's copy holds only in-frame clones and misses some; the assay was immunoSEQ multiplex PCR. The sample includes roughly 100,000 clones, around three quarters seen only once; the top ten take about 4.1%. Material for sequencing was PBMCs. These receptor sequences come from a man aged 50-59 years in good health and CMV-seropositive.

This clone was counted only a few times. Written as DNA, the CDR3 is TGTGCCACCAGCAGAGATTCAAACCAGGGGAACGAGCAGTACTTC. Protein product: CATSRDSNQGNEQYF. This chain joins TRBV15 and TRBJ2-7; D possibly corresponds to TRBD1 (6 bases). CDR3 length equals 15 residues. CDR1 LNHNV and CDR2 YYDKDF come from the germline V gene (reference sequence). The ends were cut back, 0 bases at V and 5 bases at J, with 14 bases in the middle.

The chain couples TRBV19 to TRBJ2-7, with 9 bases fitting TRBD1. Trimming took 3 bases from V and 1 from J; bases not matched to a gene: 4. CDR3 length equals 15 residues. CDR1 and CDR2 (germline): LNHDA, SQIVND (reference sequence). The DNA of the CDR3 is TGTGCCAGTAGTATCACCGGGACAGGGTCCTACGAGCAGTACTTC. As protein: CASSITGTGSYEQYF.

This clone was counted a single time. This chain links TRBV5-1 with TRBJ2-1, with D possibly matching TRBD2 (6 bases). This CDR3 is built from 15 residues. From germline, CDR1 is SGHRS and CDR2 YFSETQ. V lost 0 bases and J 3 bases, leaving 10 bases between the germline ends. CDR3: CASSLEVAVYNEQFF. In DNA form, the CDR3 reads TGCGCCAGCAGCTTGGAGGTAGCGGTCTACAATGAGCAGTTCTTC.

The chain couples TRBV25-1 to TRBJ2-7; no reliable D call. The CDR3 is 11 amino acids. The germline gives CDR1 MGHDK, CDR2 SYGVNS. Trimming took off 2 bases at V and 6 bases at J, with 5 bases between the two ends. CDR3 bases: TGTGCCAGCAGTGAACTTTCCGAGCAGTACTTC. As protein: CASSELSEQYF.

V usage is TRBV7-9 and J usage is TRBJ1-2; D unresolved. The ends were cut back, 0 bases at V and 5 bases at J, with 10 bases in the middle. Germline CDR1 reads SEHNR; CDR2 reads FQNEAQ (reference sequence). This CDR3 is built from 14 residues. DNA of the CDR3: TGTGCCAGCAGCTTAGCGGTGCCAGATTATGGCTACACCTTC. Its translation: CASSLAVPDYGYTF.

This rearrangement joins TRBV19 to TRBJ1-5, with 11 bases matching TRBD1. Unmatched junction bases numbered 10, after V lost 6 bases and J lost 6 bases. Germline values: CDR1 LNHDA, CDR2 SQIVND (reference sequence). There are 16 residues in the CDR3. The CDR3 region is CASSLNGQGASQPQHF. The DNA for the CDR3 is TGTGCCAGTAGCCTCAACGGACAGGGGGCGAGTCAGCCCCAGCATTTT. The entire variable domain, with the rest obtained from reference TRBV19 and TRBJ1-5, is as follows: DGGITQSPKYLFRKEGQNVTLSCEQNLNHDAMYWYRQDPGQGLRLIYYSQIVNDFQKGDIAEGYSVSREKKESFPLTVTSAQKNPTAFYLCASSLNGQGASQPQHFGDGTRLSIL.

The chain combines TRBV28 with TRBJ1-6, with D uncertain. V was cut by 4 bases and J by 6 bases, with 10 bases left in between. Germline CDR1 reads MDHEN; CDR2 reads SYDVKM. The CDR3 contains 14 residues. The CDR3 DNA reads TGTGCCAGCAGTTCCCCGCACAGTAATTCACCCCTCCACTTT. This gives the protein CASSSPHSNSPLHF. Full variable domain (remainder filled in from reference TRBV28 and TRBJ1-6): DVKVTQSSRYLVKRTGEKVFLECVQDMDHENMFWYRQDPGLGLRLIYFSYDVKMKEKGDIPEGYSVSREKKERFSLILESASTNQTSMYLCASSSPHSNSPLHFGNGTRLTVT.

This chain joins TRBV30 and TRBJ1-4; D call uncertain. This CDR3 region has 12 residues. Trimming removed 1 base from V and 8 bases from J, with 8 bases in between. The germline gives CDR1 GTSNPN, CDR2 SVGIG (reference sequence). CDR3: CAWSEGLEKLFF. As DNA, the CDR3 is TGTGCCTGGAGTGAAGGACTCGAAAAACTGTTTTTT.

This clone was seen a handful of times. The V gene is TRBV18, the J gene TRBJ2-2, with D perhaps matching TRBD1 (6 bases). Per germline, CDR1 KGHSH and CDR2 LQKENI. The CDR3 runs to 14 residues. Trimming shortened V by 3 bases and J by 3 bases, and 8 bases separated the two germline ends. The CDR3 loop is CASSPDSYTGELFF. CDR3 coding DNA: TGTGCCAGCTCACCGGACAGTTACACCGGGGAGCTGTTTTTT.

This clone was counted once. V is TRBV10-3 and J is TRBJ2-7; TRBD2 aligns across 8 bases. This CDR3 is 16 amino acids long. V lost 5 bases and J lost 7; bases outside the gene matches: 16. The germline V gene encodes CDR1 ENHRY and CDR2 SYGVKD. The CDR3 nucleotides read TGTGCCATCAGTACCCGGGGGGGGGAGTTCTTCGATGAGCAGTACTTC. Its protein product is CAISTRGGEFFDEQYF.

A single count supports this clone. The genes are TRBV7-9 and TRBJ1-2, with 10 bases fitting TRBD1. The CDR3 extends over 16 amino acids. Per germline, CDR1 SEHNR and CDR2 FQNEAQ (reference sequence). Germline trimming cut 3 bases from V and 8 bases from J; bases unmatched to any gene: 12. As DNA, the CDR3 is TGTGCCAGCAGCTTCGGGACAGGGGATGGCGCTTACGGCTACACCTTC. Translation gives CASSFGTGDGAYGYTF.

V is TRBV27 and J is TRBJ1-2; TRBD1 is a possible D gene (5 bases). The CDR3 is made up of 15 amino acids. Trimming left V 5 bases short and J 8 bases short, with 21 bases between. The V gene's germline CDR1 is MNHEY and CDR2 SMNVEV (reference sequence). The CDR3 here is CASSPWTSISEGYTF. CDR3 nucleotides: TGTGCCAGCAGTCCATGGACATCCATCAGTGAGGGCTACACCTTC.

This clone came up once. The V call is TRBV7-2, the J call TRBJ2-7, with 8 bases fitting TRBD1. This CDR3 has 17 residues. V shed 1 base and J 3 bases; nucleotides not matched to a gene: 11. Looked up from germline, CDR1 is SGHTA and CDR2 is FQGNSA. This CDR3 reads CASSLGKPGQVSYEQYF. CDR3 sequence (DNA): TGTGCCAGCAGCTTAGGTAAACCGGGACAGGTCAGCTACGAGCAGTACTTC.

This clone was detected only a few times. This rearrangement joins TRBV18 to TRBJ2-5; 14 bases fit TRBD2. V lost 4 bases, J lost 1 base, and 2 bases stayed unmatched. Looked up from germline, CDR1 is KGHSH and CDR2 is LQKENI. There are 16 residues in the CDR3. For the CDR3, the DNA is TGTGCCAGCTCACTCGGGACTAGCGGGGGCCAAGAGACCCAGTACTTC. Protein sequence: CASSLGTSGGQETQYF.